The rows below give T cell receptor beta chains drawn from one sample of a study of graft-versus-host responses after intestinal transplantation. Sequencing was performed with immunoSEQ multiplex PCR; in TCRdb, only in-frame clones are kept and a portion is missing. The sample carries under 140,000 clones, around 95% recorded once. These receptors' targets are unknown. The specimen was unstimulated CD8+ T cells sorted from spleen or lymph node cells, collected before intestinal transplant. The receptors come from a human donor who received an intestinal transplant. The CDR3 runs from the conserved cysteine through the conserved F or W. The D gene is left open where the match is weak. Only part of the rows carry a size: once, few, many, or a class if the clone is expanded.

DNA	CDR3	size	J	D	V
TGTGCCAGCATGGGGGCGCCGAACTATGGCTACACCTTC	CASMGAPNYGYTF	-	TRBJ1-2	-	TRBV2
TGTGCCAGCAGCTTAGCTTTTGGGGACGAGCAGTACTTC	CASSLAFGDEQYF	once	TRBJ2-7	-	TRBV7-9
TGCGCCAGCAGTTTACAGTCCTACGAGCAGTACTTC	CASSLQSYEQYF	-	TRBJ2-7	-	TRBV23-1
TGTGCCAGCAGCAAGGAGGGTTACGCCTACGAGCAGTACTTC	CASSKEGYAYEQYF	-	TRBJ2-7	-	TRBV7-6
TGTGCCAGCAGCTTGGGACAGGGGGCGACAGATACGCAGTATTTT	CASSLGQGATDTQYF	-	TRBJ2-3	TRBD1	TRBV5-8
TGTGCCAGCAGTCCAGGGCCCGGGACTAGCGGTCTGTCCTACGAGCAGTACTTC	CASSPGPGTSGLSYEQYF	once	TRBJ2-7	TRBD2	TRBV27
TGTGCCAGCAGCGCCAGGGTTACCGGGGCTGGAAACACCATATATTTT	CASSARVTGAGNTIYF	once	TRBJ1-3	-	TRBV7-9
TGTGCCAGCAGCCCTTCCCAAACCCAGTACTTC	CASSPSQTQYF	-	TRBJ2-5	-	TRBV7-9
TGTGCCAGCAGTTCCGACACCAGGGTCTACTACGAGCAGTACTTC	CASSSDTRVYYEQYF	-	TRBJ2-7	-	TRBV6-1
TGTGCCAGCTCAAGATGGGGGGGTTCCTACAATGAGCAGTTCTTC	CASSRWGGSYNEQFF	-	TRBJ2-1	TRBD2	TRBV18
TGTGCCAGCAGTGAATCACAGAACTACGAGCAGTACTTC	CASSESQNYEQYF	-	TRBJ2-7	-	TRBV6-1
TGTGCCAGCAGCGGATGGCCTTCTCGGGGGGCTGGGGCCAACGTCCTGACTTTC	CASSGWPSRGAGANVLTF	-	TRBJ2-6	TRBD2	TRBV9
TGTGCCAGCAGTTTATCCGCGGGAGGGTCCGAGCAGTACTTC	CASSLSAGGSEQYF	-	TRBJ2-7	TRBD2	TRBV28
TGTGCCAGCACCCTGGAGCGAGGGGGCGGGGAGCTGTTTTTT	CASTLERGGGELFF	-	TRBJ2-2	-	TRBV28
TGTGCCAGCAGTTCGACAGGACTTAACTATGGCTACACCTTC	CASSSTGLNYGYTF	-	TRBJ1-2	-	TRBV27
TGTGCCAGCAGTGACTCAGATACGCAGTATTTT	CASSDSDTQYF	-	TRBJ2-3	-	TRBV6-1
TGTGCCAGCAGCCCCCACAGGGGCGATGGCTACACCTTC	CASSPHRGDGYTF	-	TRBJ1-2	TRBD1	TRBV9
TGTGCCAGCAGCGTAGGGAGTAGCGGGATCAGGCTCCCAAGAGAGACCCAGTACTTC	CASSVGSSGIRLPRETQYF	-	TRBJ2-5	TRBD2	TRBV9
TGTGCCAGCGTCGAGGCGGGACCGAACACCGGGGAGCTGTTTTTT	CASVEAGPNTGELFF	once	TRBJ2-2	-	TRBV6-1
TGTGCCAGCAGCTTAGTTTACCTCTACGAGCAGTACTTC	CASSLVYLYEQYF	-	TRBJ2-7	-	TRBV11-2
TGTGCCAGCCGCAAGTATGACGAAATCACCGGGACGGAGGATACTGAAGCTTTCTTT	CASRKYDEITGTEDTEAFF	once	TRBJ1-1	-	TRBV21-1
TGTGCCAGCCGAGCGAGGAGCACTGAAGCTTTCTTT	CASRARSTEAFF	-	TRBJ1-1	-	TRBV6-6
TGTGCCAGCAGCTTCCCCTCCCGGACCTTTAACACCGGGGAGCCGTTTTTT	CASSFPSRTFNTGEPFF	-	TRBJ2-2	-	TRBV11-2
TGTGCCAGCAGTTCTGAGACAGGGGACTACAATGAGCAGTTCTTC	CASSSETGDYNEQFF	-	TRBJ2-1	TRBD1	TRBV27
TGTGCCAGCAGTAATACCGGGACCGCCCCAGAGACCCAGTACTTC	CASSNTGTAPETQYF	-	TRBJ2-5	-	TRBV25-1
TGTGCCAGCAGCCAACTGACAGAAGCTTTCTTT	CASSQLTEAFF	few	TRBJ1-1	-	TRBV14
TGTGCCAGCAGACCGGGCGGGTCAACCTACGAGCAGTACTTC	CASRPGGSTYEQYF	once	TRBJ2-7	-	TRBV2
TGTGCCAGCAGCGTAGGAGGGGGCGTCGGAAACACCATATATTTT	CASSVGGGVGNTIYF	few	TRBJ1-3	TRBD1	TRBV9
TGCGCCAGCAGTAGCGGGAGTCGCGGCGAGCAGTACTTC	CASSSGSRGEQYF	-	TRBJ2-7	TRBD2	TRBV10-2
TGTGCCAGCAAACAGGGGGTCCTTAACACTGAAGCTTTCTTT	CASKQGVLNTEAFF	-	TRBJ1-1	TRBD1	TRBV27
TGTGCCAGCAGCCAACCTTCTAGCGGAACCTACGAGCAGTACTTC	CASSQPSSGTYEQYF	once	TRBJ2-7	TRBD2	TRBV4-2
TGTGCCAGCAGCCCCGACCATCGACTAGCGGGAGAGCAGCAGTACTTC	CASSPDHRLAGEQQYF	-	TRBJ2-7	TRBD2	TRBV7-6
TGTGGGAACACTAGCTGGGGGTACTTC	CGNTSWGYF	-	TRBJ2-7	-	TRBV19
TGTGCCACCAGCAGATCAGGACAGGGGGCGCGCTACGAGCAGTACTTC	CATSRSGQGARYEQYF	-	TRBJ2-7	TRBD1	TRBV15
TGCGCCAGCAGCTGGGTAGCGGGAGGGCCCTACGAGCAGTACTTC	CASSWVAGGPYEQYF	-	TRBJ2-7	TRBD2	TRBV5-1
TGTGCCAGCAGCTTGGGGGATAGCACAGATACGCAGTATTTT	CASSLGDSTDTQYF	-	TRBJ2-3	-	TRBV11-2
TGTGCCAGCTTAAGCTCTTATAGGAAGCAGTACTTC	CASLSSYRKQYF	-	TRBJ2-7	-	TRBV2
TGCGCCAGCAACTCACAGCGAAACGGGGAGCTGTTTTTT	CASNSQRNGELFF	-	TRBJ2-2	-	TRBV5-1
TGTGCCAGCAGGAGCGGGGTGGGGTTCGAGCAGTACTTC	CASRSGVGFEQYF	-	TRBJ2-7	TRBD2	TRBV27
TGTGCCTGGAGTGTAATCTCCGTTCGAGATACGCAGTATTTT	CAWSVISVRDTQYF	once	TRBJ2-3	-	TRBV30
TGCGCCAGCAGCTTGAATACAGATACGCAGTATTTT	CASSLNTDTQYF	once	TRBJ2-3	-	TRBV5-1
TGTGCCAGTAGTAATCCCCGGTATGGGGAGGGTCAGACTGAAGCTTTCTTT	CASSNPRYGEGQTEAFF	-	TRBJ1-1	-	TRBV19
TGTGCCAGCAGCTTAGAGCCAGGAGAGGGCGAGCAGTACTTC	CASSLEPGEGEQYF	-	TRBJ2-7	-	TRBV7-9
TGTGCCTGGGGGGGTCCCCTACAGGGGGCGCCGGCAGATACGCAGTATTTT	CAWGGPLQGAPADTQYF	-	TRBJ2-3	TRBD1	TRBV30
TGTGCCCAGCGAGACGGACGCTACGAGCAGTACTTC	CAQRDGRYEQYF	-	TRBJ2-7	-	TRBV2
TGTGCCAGCAGAAATGGGGGAGGAGGTGAAAAACTGTTTTTT	CASRNGGGGEKLFF	-	TRBJ1-4	-	TRBV7-9
TGTGCCAGCAGCTTGGGGGGCCCGGGAAGCCTGGCGCAGTACTTC	CASSLGGPGSLAQYF	-	TRBJ2-7	-	TRBV5-4
TGCGCCAGCAGCCAAGATCAGGCAGAGAAGTACACTGAAGCTTTCTTT	CASSQDQAEKYTEAFF	-	TRBJ1-1	-	TRBV4-1
TGTGCCAGCAGCCAAGCCGGGACAGGGGCCGAAGCTTTCTTT	CASSQAGTGAEAFF	-	TRBJ1-1	TRBD1	TRBV4-2
TGTGCCAGCAGCCCCGCCCTGGGGACCCAGTACTTC	CASSPALGTQYF	-	TRBJ2-5	-	TRBV5-6
TGTGCCAGCAGCTTCCAGCAACAGCCCCAGCATTTT	CASSFQQQPQHF	-	TRBJ1-5	-	TRBV7-9
TGTGCCAGCAGCCTTGGACTCAACTACGGGGAGCAGTTCTTC	CASSLGLNYGEQFF	-	TRBJ2-1	-	TRBV6-6
TGTGCCAGCGGGCAGGTTGTTTCTGGAAACACCATATATTTT	CASGQVVSGNTIYF	few	TRBJ1-3	-	TRBV6-6
TGTGCCAGCAGTTTATCCGAAGATGAGCAGTTCTTC	CASSLSEDEQFF	-	TRBJ2-1	-	TRBV27